This T cell receptor (beta chain) was observed in a study of blood T cells in healthy people across ages. The use of a sample-barcoded 5' primer and a J-beta primer mix characterized a second PCR of about 7 to 12 cycles. Via MiXCR, TCRdb re-called the 5' RACE reads, giving one row per CDR3 protein. This sample has more than 600,000 distinct CDR3 sequences, with 20% to 25% found just once. This CDR3 contains 15 residues. Germline V gene data show CDR1 as LGHDT and CDR2 as YNNKEL (reference sequence). V was pared by 4 bases and J by 5 bases, with 2 bases of the junction left unmatched. Extraction yielded at least 6 micrograms of total RNA per sample. These data were also filed under a second study, of T cells of mothers and their children. In that study: In each mother, TCR beta CDR3 reads exceeded 10 million; in each child, they numbered several million. Related mother and child pairs showed slightly greater overlap (not significant) than unrelated pairs did.

The genes are TRBV3-1 and TRBJ2-1, with 13 bases aligning to TRBD2. Sequencing input: blood. This sequence originates from a boy between 10 and 17 years old in good health. CDR3 nucleotides: TGTGCCAGCAGCCGGACTAGCGGGGGAAACAATGAGCAGTTCTTC. Protein sequence: CASSRTSGGNNEQFF.